This TCR beta chain was documented in a study of graft-versus-host responses after intestinal transplantation. Study background: Multivisceral, liver-intestinal, or isolated intestinal grafts went to recipients. Tacrolimus and steroids were given for about 3 years to all recipients after anti-thymocyte globulin induction.

Note on this clone: The antigen remains undetermined.

CDR1 is MNHEY and CDR2 is SVGAGI in the germline V gene. The CDR3 extends over 13 amino acids. The V gene end was trimmed by 2 bases and the J gene end by 12 bases; junction bases not matched to a gene: 9. General observations from the study: Ileal or blood samples showed some GvH clones first, and such clones were also found in recipient marrow. Early post-transplant HvG declines tracked with peak circulating GvH clone levels.

Assay used: immunoSEQ multiplex PCR; TCRdb lists only in-frame clones, some missing. The data show around 36,000 clones, 90% to 95% seen once. The TCR comes from a human donor who was the organ donor for an intestinal transplant. The sequencing used unstimulated CD8+ T cells sorted from spleen or lymph node cells, collected before transplant. The rearrangement links TRBV6-5 to TRBJ1-1; TRBD1 matches at 7 bases. The chain's CDR3 is CASSYGSPGGTFF. CDR3 DNA sequence: TGTGCCAGCAGTTACGGGTCCCCAGGGGGTACTTTCTTT.